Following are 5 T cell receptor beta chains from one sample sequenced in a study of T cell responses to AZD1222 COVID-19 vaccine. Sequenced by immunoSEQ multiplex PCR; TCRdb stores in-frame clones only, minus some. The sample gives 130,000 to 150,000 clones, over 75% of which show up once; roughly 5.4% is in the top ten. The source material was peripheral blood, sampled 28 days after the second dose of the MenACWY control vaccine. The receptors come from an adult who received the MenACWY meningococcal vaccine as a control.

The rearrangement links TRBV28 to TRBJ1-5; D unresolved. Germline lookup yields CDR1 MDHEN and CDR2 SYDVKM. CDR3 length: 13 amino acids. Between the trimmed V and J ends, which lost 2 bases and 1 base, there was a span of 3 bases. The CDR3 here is CASSLTSNQPQHF. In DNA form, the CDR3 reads TGTGCCAGCAGTTTAACAAGCAATCAGCCCCAGCATTTT.

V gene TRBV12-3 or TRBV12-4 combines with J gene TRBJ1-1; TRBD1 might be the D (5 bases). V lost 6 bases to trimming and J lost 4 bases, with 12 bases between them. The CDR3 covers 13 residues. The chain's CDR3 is CASSGGWGTEAFF. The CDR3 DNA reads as TGTGCCAGCAGCGGGGGGTGGGGCACTGAAGCTTTCTTT.

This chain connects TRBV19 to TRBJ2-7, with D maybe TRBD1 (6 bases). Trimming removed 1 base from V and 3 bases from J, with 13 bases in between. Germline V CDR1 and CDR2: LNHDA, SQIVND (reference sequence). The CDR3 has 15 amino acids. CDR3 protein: CASSIVAGDSYEQYF. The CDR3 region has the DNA TGTGCCAGTAGTATAGTGGCAGGGGATAGCTACGAGCAGTACTTC.

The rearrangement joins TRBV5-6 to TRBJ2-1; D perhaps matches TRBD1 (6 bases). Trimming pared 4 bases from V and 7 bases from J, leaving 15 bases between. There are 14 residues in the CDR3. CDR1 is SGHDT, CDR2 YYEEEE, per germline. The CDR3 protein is CASSLLNRANEQFF. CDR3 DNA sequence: TGTGCCAGCAGCCTATTAAACAGGGCGAATGAGCAGTTCTTC. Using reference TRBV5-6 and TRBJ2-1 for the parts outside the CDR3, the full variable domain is DAGVTQSPTHLIKTRGQQVTLRCSPKSGHDTVSWYQQALGQGPQFIFQYYEEEERQRGNFPDRFSGHQFPNYSSELNVNALLLGDSALYLCASSLLNRANEQFFGPGTRLTVL.

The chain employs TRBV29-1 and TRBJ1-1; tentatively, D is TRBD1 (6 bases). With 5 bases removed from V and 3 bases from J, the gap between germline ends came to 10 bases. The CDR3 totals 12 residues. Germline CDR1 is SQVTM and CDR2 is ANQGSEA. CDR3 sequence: CSVSRGDTEAFF. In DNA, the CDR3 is TGCAGCGTTTCCAGGGGCGACACTGAAGCTTTCTTT.